Sequencing of this TCR beta chain was carried out in a study of cytomegalovirus exposure and HLA in healthy donors. The wider study: Out of several hundred genotyped donors, roughly 78% belonged to the Caucasian-associated ancestry cluster. Whole-study findings and limits: A few chains tied to CMV proved CMV antigen-specific in vitro. Apparent HLA restriction characterized most CMV-associated TCR beta chains in a later analysis.

In regard to this clone: Its specificity is not known.

Germline assignment: CDR1 MNHEY and CDR2 SMNVEV (reference sequence). Trimming at V came to 2 bases and at J to 0 bases, leaving 1 base not matched to a gene. The CDR3 is 15 amino acids. The PCR ran on 60 Vbeta and 13 Jbeta primers. Data came from immunoSEQ multiplex PCR; TCRdb stores just in-frame clones and leaves some out. This table has roughly 130,000 clones, 80% appearing once. This TCR was recovered from a human donor in good health. The chain combines TRBV27 with TRBJ2-3; 8 bases agree with TRBD1. The sequenced sample consisted of PBMCs. The CDR3 region has the DNA TGTGCCAGCAGTTTAGGACAGGGCAGCACAGATACGCAGTATTTT. As protein: CASSLGQGSTDTQYF.